This T cell receptor beta chain was identified in a study of CD8+ T cells in alopecia areata. At the level of the study: Treatment of the treated patients consisted of oral tofacitinib, 5 to 10 mg twice daily. Study conclusions and caveats: Greater clonality was observed in lesional scalp samples, especially alopecia totalis/universalis, versus normal scalp.

RNA extraction was followed by reverse transcription into cDNA, which acted as the sequencing template. Clones were sequenced by immunoSEQ multiplex PCR, and TCRdb holds only the in-frame ones, with some missing. The table shows 90,000 to 100,000 clones, with 41% occurring only once. Peripheral blood samples and lesional scalp punch biopsies were obtained from alopecia areata patients. PBMCs, the starting material, were the source of sorted CD4+ and CD8+ T cells. Comments on this clone: Its target is unknown.

Germline assignment: CDR1 SQVTM and CDR2 ANQGSEA. This CDR3 contains 15 residues. J was trimmed by 5 bases and V by 6 bases; bases with no gene match: 9. This sequence was found in a human donor with alopecia areata. Sequencing was performed on CD4+ T cells sorted from blood. The chain has TRBV29-1 and TRBJ2-3; 12 bases line up with TRBD2. The CDR3 protein is CSVGLAGIRRDTQYF. CDR3 bases: TGCAGCGTAGGACTAGCGGGGATCAGGAGAGATACGCAGTATTTT.